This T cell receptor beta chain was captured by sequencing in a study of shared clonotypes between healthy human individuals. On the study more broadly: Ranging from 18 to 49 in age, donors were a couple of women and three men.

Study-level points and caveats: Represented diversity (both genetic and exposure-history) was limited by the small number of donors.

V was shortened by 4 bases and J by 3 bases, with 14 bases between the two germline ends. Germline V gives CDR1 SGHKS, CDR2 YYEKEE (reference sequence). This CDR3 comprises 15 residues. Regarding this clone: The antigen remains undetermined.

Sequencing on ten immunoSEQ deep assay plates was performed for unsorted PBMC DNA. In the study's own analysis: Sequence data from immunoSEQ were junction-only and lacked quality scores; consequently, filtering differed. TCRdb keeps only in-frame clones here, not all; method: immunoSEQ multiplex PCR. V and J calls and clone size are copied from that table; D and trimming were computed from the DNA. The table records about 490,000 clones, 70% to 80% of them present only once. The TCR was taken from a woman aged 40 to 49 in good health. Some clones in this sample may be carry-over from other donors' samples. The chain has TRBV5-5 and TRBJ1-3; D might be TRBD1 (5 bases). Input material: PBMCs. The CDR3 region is CASSPGAGFGNTIYF. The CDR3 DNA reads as TGTGCCAGCAGCCCCGGGGCGGGGTTTGGAAACACCATATATTTT.